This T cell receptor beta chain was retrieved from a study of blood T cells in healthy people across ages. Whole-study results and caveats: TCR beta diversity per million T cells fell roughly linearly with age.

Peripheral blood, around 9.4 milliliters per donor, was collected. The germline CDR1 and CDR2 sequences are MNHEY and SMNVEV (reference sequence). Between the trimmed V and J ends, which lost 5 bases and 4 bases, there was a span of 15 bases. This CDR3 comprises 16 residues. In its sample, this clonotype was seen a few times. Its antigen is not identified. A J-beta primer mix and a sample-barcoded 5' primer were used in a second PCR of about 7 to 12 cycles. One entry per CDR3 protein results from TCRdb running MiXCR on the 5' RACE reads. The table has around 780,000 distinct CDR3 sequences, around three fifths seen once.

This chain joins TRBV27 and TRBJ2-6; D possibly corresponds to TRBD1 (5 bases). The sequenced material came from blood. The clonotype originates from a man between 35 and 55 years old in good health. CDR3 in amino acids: CASSPGREKGANVLTF. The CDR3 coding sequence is TGTGCCAGCAGTCCAGGCAGGGAAAAAGGGGCCAACGTCCTGACTTTC.